There are many counts of the clone carrying this TCR beta chain. Per the authors' pipeline: From reference gene primer amplification, estimates of nucleated cell counts were derived. Assay used: immunoSEQ multiplex PCR; TCRdb lists only in-frame clones, some missing. V, J and clone size were drawn from that table, and D and trimming were deduced from the DNA. The sample shows roughly 90,000 clones, around 90% of them seen only once. The data derive from a study of blood T cell repertoires in COVID-19. For the study at large: Acute-phase and convalescent COVID-19 samples originated in the United States, Italy and Spain. In each case, the material was cDNA or gDNA derived from T cells, B-cell-depleted T cells, or PBMCs.

Between the trimmed V and J ends, which lost 2 bases and 6 bases, there was a span of 14 bases. Looked up from germline, CDR1 is MNHNS and CDR2 is SASEGT. The CDR3 contains 15 residues. The origin of this receptor is a man aged 50 to 59 with acute or convalescent COVID-19. The chain carries TRBV6-1 and TRBJ1-5, with a weak D call TRBD1 (5 bases). Sequencing used peripheral blood. As DNA, the CDR3 is TGTGCCAGCAGTGAATGGGGGGTTAGTAGTCAGCCCCAGCATTTT. This encodes CASSEWGVSSQPQHF.